A single T cell receptor beta chain is shown here with its context. In its sample, this clone was seen once. Its antigen has not been determined. One base away there is no much larger clone; base qualities are not given. This entry belongs to a study of PD-1 blockade in classical Hodgkin lymphoma (dated by TCRdb to 2019 to 2021). Background on the whole study: Nivolumab dosing was 3 mg/kg intravenously every 2 weeks, continuing until either disease progression or unacceptable toxicity. A peripheral blood immune signature of response to PD-1 blockade in classical Hodgkin lymphoma was defined using TCR beta sequencing and CyTOF.

General findings and caveats noted by the study authors: Baseline TCR diversity was reported to be lower in newly diagnosed patients than in healthy donors, and even lower in relapsed/refractory patients. Trial patients achieving complete response had baseline diversity similar to newly diagnosed patients, whereas partial responders and progressors had significantly lower diversity. Lower diversity was seen in patients whose nivolumab began less than 1 year after ASCT, and these patients were left out of later analyses so that immune reconstitution would not confound the results. Only a single clinical trial cohort was studied, and what caused the repertoire differences, possibly disease activity or prior therapy, remained undefined. By C4D1, a significant rise was seen in CD4+ TCR diversity but not in CD8+ TCR diversity (p=0.0027 vs p=0.16), and the rise was most apparent among complete responders (p=0.02).

Trimming removed 0 bases from V and 2 bases from J, leaving 7 bases between the germline ends. CDR1 is given as GTSNPN and CDR2 as SVGIG, both from the germline V gene (reference sequence). Spanning cysteine to phenylalanine, the CDR3 consists of 13 amino acids. Only the CDR3 part of the read is kept: 39 bases, read in frame from the first base. The Qiagen DNeasy kit was used to extract genomic DNA from unsorted PBMCs and from the negatively selected CD4+ and CD8+ fractions. TCR beta CDR3 regions were amplified by immunoSEQ multiplex PCR using primers annealing to V and J segments. A synthetic immune receptor repertoire was used to minimize amplification bias, and any residual bias was removed computationally once sequencing was done. The original methods were these. Repertoire diversity was quantified as the Shannon entropy index using custom Python scripts. Unsorted, CD4+ and CD8+ repertoires were examined separately, except in combined analyses, for which CD4+ and CD8+ sequences were merged in silico. A clone was considered expanded if an increase in frequency of at least 2-fold after treatment relative to C1D1 was found, and a pseudocount of 0.5 was applied to clones undetected at baseline. Singleton clones were defined as clones with 0 or 1 copy at C1D1, and non-singleton clones were defined as clones with 2 or more copies. Clones expanded in unsorted samples were assigned a CD4+, CD8+ or unknown annotation through matching of protein sequences in sorted samples from the same patient. Wilcoxon tests were applied to paired samples to test diversity changes from C1D1 to C4D1. As stored in TCRdb, this immuneACCESS dataset retains in-frame rearrangements with V and J assigned. A fraction of the clones does not appear; measured against another copy, unresolved V genes explain less than half of the discrepancy, and the remainder lacks a known reason. From that table come the V and J calls and clone size; the DNA was used to work out D and trimming. The table for this sample lists approximately 100,000 clones; roughly 89% of them were counted only once. Under 7.5% of the sample comes from the top ten.

The time point label, read with the paper, signifies: cycle 2 day 1 (C2D1) of nivolumab. Every trial patient had relapsed following autologous stem cell transplantation, and prior brentuximab vedotin exposure was what differed among cohorts A, B and C. The trial cohort included 45 to 65 patients with relapsed/refractory classical Hodgkin lymphoma, and each patient had a best overall response of complete response, partial response or progressive disease. Trial patients were treated with single-agent nivolumab in the multi-cohort phase II CheckMate 205 trial. An independent review committee assessed best overall response using the 2007 International Working Group response criteria. Trial PBMCs were obtained immediately prior to nivolumab initiation (C1D1) and on therapy at cycle 2 day 1 and cycle 4 day 1. Peripheral blood was collected in 8 mL Vacutainer Cell Preparation Tubes, from which PBMCs were isolated by centrifugation and then cryopreserved.

Material: peripheral blood mononuclear cells (PBMCs), obtained before the second cycle of nivolumab. The receptor was isolated from a human donor with classical Hodgkin lymphoma. The chain was built from TRBV30 and TRBJ1-2; a tentative D call is TRBD1 (5 bases match). This receptor carries the CDR3 CAWSVRVNYGYTF. The DNA sequence follows: TGTGCCTGGAGTGTCAGGGTCAACTATGGCTACACCTTC.